This is a list of T cell receptor beta chains from one sample in a study of regulatory T cells in long-lasting Graves disease. TCRdb re-derived calls from the multiplex PCR reads in MiXCR, one entry per CDR3 protein. The sample has roughly 430,000 distinct CDR3 sequences, around 15% seen once; the top ten hold around 10%. These data were also filed under a second study, of T cells in Graves' hyperthyroidism and ophthalmopathy.

Sequenced here: peripheral blood mononuclear cells (PBMCs), sampled at new diagnosis, from a patient treated with antithyroid drugs. The origin of the receptors is a woman in her twenties or thirties with Graves disease. Each CDR3 is given with its conserved first and last residue. D genes are given only for firm matches. Only part of the rows carry a size: once, few, many, or a class if the clone is expanded.

cdr3_length | j_call | clone_size | v_call | d_call | cdr3_aa | cdr3_nt
16 | TRBJ1-3 | many | TRBV18 | - | CASSSYTPSSGNTIYF | TGTGCCAGCTCATCCTATACACCTTCATCTGGAAACACCATATATTTT
15 | TRBJ2-6 | few | TRBV19 | - | CASARRTSGANVLTF | TGTGCCAGTGCCCGGCGAACTTCTGGGGCCAACGTCCTGACTTTC
14 | TRBJ2-5 | few | TRBV6-5 | - | CASSYGRNQETQYF | TGTGCCAGCAGTTACGGGAGGAACCAAGAGACCCAGTACTTC
16 | TRBJ2-6 | few | TRBV7-2 | - | CASSHSRTSGANVLTF | TGTGCCAGCAGTCACTCTCGAACCTCTGGGGCCAACGTCCTGACTTTC
17 | TRBJ2-1 | few | TRBV7-9 | - | CASSRPSDLILGYTQFF | TGTGCCAGCAGCCGACCATCTGATCTTATCCTGGGGTATACGCAGTTCTTC
14 | TRBJ2-7 | - | TRBV9 | TRBD1 | CASSPRAGGLEQYF | TGTGCCAGCAGCCCCCGGGCAGGGGGCCTCGAGCAGTACTTC
15 | TRBJ2-1 | many | TRBV12-3/TRBV12-4 | - | CASSPRVGSYNEQFF | TGTGCCAGCAGTCCTCGCGTGGGATCCTACAATGAGCAGTTCTTC
14 | TRBJ2-2 | few | TRBV11-2 | - | CASSPGGDTGELFF | TGTGCCAGCAGCCCCGGAGGGGACACCGGGGAGCTGTTTTTT
15 | TRBJ2-3 | many | TRBV6-9 | - | CASSYSRPSTDTQYF | TGTGCCAGCAGTTACTCTCGTCCTAGCACAGATACGCAGTATTTT
14 | TRBJ2-1 | many | TRBV7-9 | - | CASSSTRPYNEQFF | TGTGCCAGCAGTTCCACTAGACCCTACAATGAGCAGTTCTTC
15 | TRBJ2-5 | many | TRBV27 | - | CASSSQSGHRETQYF | TGTGCCAGCAGTTCTCAATCAGGGCACCGGGAGACCCAGTACTTC
12 | TRBJ2-2 | many | TRBV2 | - | CASIGGAGELFF | TGTGCCAGCATAGGGGGTGCCGGGGAGCTGTTTTTT
15 | TRBJ2-7 | many | TRBV28 | - | CASSQQGLLSYEQYF | TGTGCCAGCAGTCAACAGGGTTTGCTCTCCTACGAGCAGTACTTC
14 | TRBJ1-2 | - | TRBV18 | - | CASSPRGRAYGYTF | TGTGCCAGCTCCCCCCGGGGCAGGGCGTATGGCTACACCTTC
14 | TRBJ2-7 | many | TRBV28 | TRBD1 | CASTIHRGYEKQYF | TGTGCCAGCACCATACACAGGGGTTACGAGAAGCAGTACTTC